This T cell receptor beta chain stems from a study of T cells after yellow fever vaccination. TCRdb analysed the 5' RACE reads with MiXCR anew, one entry per CDR3 protein. The sample includes about 330,000 distinct CDR3 sequences, 4.1% of them seen just once. Germline CDR1 and CDR2: SGHVS and FNYEAQ. V lost 5 bases and J 1 base, leaving 11 bases between the germline ends. The CDR3 is 14 amino acids. Source: PBMCs, taken 5 days after the yellow fever booster vaccination. The receptor was isolated from a man in his late teens or twenties who received the YFV17D yellow fever vaccine. The chain recombines TRBV7-6 with TRBJ2-5, with a possible D match to TRBD2 (7 bases). CDR3 nucleotides: TGTGCCAGCAGCGGGCGGGGGCCCCAAGAGACCCAGTACTTC. Encoded protein: CASSGRGPQETQYF.